The present entry profiles one T cell receptor beta chain with its context. Its matching antigen is unknown. The data belong to a study of cytomegalovirus exposure and HLA in healthy donors. Overall study findings and caveats: It was likely that a cluster of highly shared sequence variants was a sequencing artifact. Exclusion as indistinguishable affected some V segments, including TRBV6-2 and TRBV6-3. Earlier findings revealed that most TCR beta V segments proved productive either about 90% or about 30% of the time.

PCR was performed using 60 Vbeta and 13 Jbeta primers. In the original analysis: Later, an analysis found 75 million to 90 million unique TCR beta chains, and about 10 million of these were shared. Only in-frame clones appear in the TCRdb table, and some are missing; sequencing was by immunoSEQ multiplex PCR. The V and J calls and clone size are taken from that table; D and trimming were inferred from the DNA. Of 170,000 or so clones detected, 70% to 85% appear once; the ten largest clones hold 1.5% to 2%. CDR3 length: 14 residues. Germline V lookup: CDR1 SGHDT, CDR2 YYEEEE. Trimming cost V 4 bases and J 2 bases, with 13 bases left between them.

The specimen was PBMCs. This sequence was found in a woman between 25 and 40 years old in good health and CMV-seronegative. V is TRBV5-6 and J is TRBJ2-7; perhaps TRBD2 as D (5 bases). The CDR3 DNA reads as TGTGCCAGCAGCAAGGTAAGCGGTGCCTACGAGCAGTACTTC. Encoded protein: CASSKVSGAYEQYF.